A single sample gave rise to the 9 T cell receptor beta chains below, sequenced in a study of regulatory T cells in long-lasting Graves disease. TCR beta libraries were built with iRepertoire HTBI primers and Arm-PCR of CDR3 regions. TCRdb re-called the multiplex PCR reads through MiXCR, storing one row per CDR3 protein. The sample includes around 400,000 distinct CDR3 sequences, roughly 10% of them seen just once. Time point noted: newly diagnosed GD, antithyroid drugs for less than 3 months. Researchers made the TCR library from RNA that was extracted from PBMCs. The sample was also linked to a second study, of T cells in Graves' hyperthyroidism and ophthalmopathy.

Sequenced material: peripheral blood mononuclear cells (PBMCs), taken at new diagnosis, from a patient treated with antithyroid drugs. The source is a woman under 30 with Graves disease.

A word on this clonotype: A much larger clone sits a single nucleotide away, making a read error possible. The chain uses TRBV20-1 and TRBJ1-6; a weak D match, TRBD1 (5 bases). CDR1 is DFQATT and CDR2 is SNEGSKA in the germline V gene (reference sequence). The CDR3 runs to 15 residues. The DNA for the CDR3 is TGCAGTCTCTTCAAATTAGGGGACCTAAATTCACCCCCCCACTTT. Protein product: CSLFKLGDLNSPPHF.

This clonotype was observed a few times. The V call is TRBV6-2 or TRBV6-3, the J call TRBJ2-1; 7 bases align to TRBD2. Germline V gene lookup returns CDR1 MNHEY and CDR2 SVGEGT. J was trimmed by 7 bases and V by 6 bases; bases with no gene match: 0. The CDR3 runs to 11 residues. The CDR3 region is CASRAGNEQFF. The CDR3 nucleotides read TGTGCCAGCAGAGCGGGAAATGAGCAGTTCTTC.

Only a few counts were recorded for this clonotype. This chain connects TRBV27 to TRBJ2-2; D remains unclear. This CDR3 has 14 amino acids. V lost 2 bases and J lost 8, with 12 bases in between. Germline V lookup: CDR1 MNHEY, CDR2 SMNVEV (reference sequence). CDR3 sequence reads: CASSLGSGAGELFF. For the CDR3, the DNA is TGTGCCAGCAGTTTAGGGTCGGGTGCTGGGGAGCTGTTTTTT.

This clonotype was seen ten or more times. The chain uses TRBV20-1 and TRBJ2-4, with TRBD2 matching 16 bases. The germline V gene has CDR1 DFQATT and CDR2 SNEGSKA (reference sequence). The CDR3 has 20 residues. V shed 6 bases, J shed 0 bases, and the junction held 14 bases outside the gene matches. CDR3 sequence reads: CSANTGTSGRATGAKNIQYF. The CDR3 DNA sequence: TGCAGTGCCAACACCGGGACTAGCGGGAGGGCCACGGGAGCCAAAAACATTCAGTACTTC.

This clonotype showed up many times. The V and J genes are TRBV28 and TRBJ1-4, with D possibly matching TRBD1 (5 bases). V shed 3 bases and J shed 4 bases, with 15 bases lying between them. This CDR3 has 16 amino acids. Germline CDR1 and CDR2: MDHEN and SYDVKM. CDR3: CASSFGQGQRNEKLFF. CDR3 DNA: TGTGCCAGCAGTTTCGGGCAGGGCCAACGTAATGAAAAACTGTTTTTT.

This clonotype has a count of ten or more. Germline is not matched at one junction end, which may reflect a read error. The chain links TRBV5-1 to TRBJ2-6; D is uncertain. The germline CDR1 and CDR2 sequences are SGHRS and YFSETQ. The CDR3 is 16 residues long. The CDR3 region is CASSPLGSSGANVLTF. CDR3 in DNA: TGTGCCAGCAGCCCCCTCGGTAGCTCTGGGGCCAACGTCCTGACTTTC.

The chain uses TRBV7-6 and TRBJ2-1; D possibly corresponds to TRBD1 (5 bases). Trimming pared 5 bases from V and 8 bases from J, leaving 19 bases between. Germline V gene lookup returns CDR1 SGHVS and CDR2 FNYEAQ. The CDR3 is 15 residues long. CDR3 loop: CASSHLQVEDDEQFF. The CDR3 nucleotides read TGTGCCAGCAGCCACTTACAGGTGGAAGACGATGAGCAGTTCTTC.

This clonotype was counted many times. CDR3 nucleotide sequence: TGTGCCAGCAGTTTATATCTCGGACATGCCTACGAGCAGTACTTC. Its protein product is CASSLYLGHAYEQYF. The chain carries TRBV27 and TRBJ2-3, with a possible D match to TRBD1 (5 bases). The J call may be mistaken, given a closer DNA end match to TRBJ2-7. This CDR3 is 15 amino acids long. Germline V gene lookup returns CDR1 MNHEY and CDR2 SMNVEV (reference sequence).

This clonotype was observed at least ten times. This rearrangement joins TRBV19 to TRBJ2-7; D remains unclear. Trimming took off 6 bases at V and 0 bases at J, with 12 bases between the two ends. This CDR3 has 14 residues. Germline V lookup: CDR1 LNHDA, CDR2 SQIVND (reference sequence). CDR3 protein: CASRKTFSSYEQYF. The CDR3, as DNA: TGTGCCAGTAGAAAGACCTTTAGCTCCTACGAGCAGTACTTC.